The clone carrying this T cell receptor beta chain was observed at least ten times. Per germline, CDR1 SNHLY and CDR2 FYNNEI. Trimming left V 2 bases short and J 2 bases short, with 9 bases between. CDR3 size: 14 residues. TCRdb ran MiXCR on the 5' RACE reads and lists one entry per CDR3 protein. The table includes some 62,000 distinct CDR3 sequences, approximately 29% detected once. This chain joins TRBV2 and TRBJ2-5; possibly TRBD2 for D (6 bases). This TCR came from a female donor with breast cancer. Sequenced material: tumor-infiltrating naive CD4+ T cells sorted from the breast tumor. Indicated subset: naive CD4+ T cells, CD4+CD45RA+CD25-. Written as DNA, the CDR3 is TGTGCCAGCAGTGAAAGGAGGGGTCAAGAGACCCAGTACTTC. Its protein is CASSERRGQETQYF.